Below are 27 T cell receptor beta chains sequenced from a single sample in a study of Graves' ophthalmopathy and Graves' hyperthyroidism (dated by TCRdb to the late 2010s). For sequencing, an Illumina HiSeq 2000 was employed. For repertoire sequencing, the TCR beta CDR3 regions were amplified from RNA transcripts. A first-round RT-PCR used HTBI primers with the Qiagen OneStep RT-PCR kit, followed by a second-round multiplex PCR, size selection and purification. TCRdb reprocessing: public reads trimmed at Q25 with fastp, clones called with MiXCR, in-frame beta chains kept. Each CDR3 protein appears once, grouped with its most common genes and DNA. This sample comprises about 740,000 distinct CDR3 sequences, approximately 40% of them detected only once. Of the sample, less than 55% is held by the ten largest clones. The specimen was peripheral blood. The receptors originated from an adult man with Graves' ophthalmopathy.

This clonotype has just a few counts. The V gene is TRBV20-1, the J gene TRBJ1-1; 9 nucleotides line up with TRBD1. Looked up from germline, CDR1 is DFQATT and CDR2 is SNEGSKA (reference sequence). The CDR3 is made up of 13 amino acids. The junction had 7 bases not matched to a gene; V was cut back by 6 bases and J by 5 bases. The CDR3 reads CSATQGAVTEAFF. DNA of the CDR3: TGCAGTGCCACACAGGGGGCGGTGACTGAAGCTTTCTTT.

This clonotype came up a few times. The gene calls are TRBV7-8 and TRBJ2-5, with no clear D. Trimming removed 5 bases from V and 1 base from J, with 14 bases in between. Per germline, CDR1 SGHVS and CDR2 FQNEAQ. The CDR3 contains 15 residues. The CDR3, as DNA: TGTGCCAGCAGCCTTATTTGGGGATCCCAAGAGACCCAGTACTTC. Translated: CASSLIWGSQETQYF.

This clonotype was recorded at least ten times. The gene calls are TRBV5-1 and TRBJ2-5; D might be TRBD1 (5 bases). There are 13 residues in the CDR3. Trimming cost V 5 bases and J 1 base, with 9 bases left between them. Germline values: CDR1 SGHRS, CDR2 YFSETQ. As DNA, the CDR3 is TGCGCCAGCAGAGGGGCAGCCCAAGAGACCCAGTACTTC. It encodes CASRGAAQETQYF.

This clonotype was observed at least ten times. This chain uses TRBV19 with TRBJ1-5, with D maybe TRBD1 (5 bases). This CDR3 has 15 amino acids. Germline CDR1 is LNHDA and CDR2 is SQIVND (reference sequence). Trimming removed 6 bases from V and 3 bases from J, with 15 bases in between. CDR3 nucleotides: TGTGCCAGTAGGTTGCCAGGGAAATCCAATCAGCCCCAGCATTTT. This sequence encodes CASRLPGKSNQPQHF.

CDR3 nucleotides: TGTGCCAGCCGGGACAGGGGGCAGCCCCAGCATTTT. Translation gives CASRDRGQPQHF. The chain links TRBV2 to TRBJ1-5; 11 bases are a match to TRBD1. Trimming cost V 8 bases and J 7 bases; bases outside gene matches: 1. Per germline, CDR1 SNHLY and CDR2 FYNNEI. This CDR3 comprises 12 residues.

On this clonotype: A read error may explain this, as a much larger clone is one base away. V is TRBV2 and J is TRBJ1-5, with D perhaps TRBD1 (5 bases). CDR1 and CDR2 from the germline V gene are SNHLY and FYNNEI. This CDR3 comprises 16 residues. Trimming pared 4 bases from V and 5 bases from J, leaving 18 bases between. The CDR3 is CASSGPRDGRYQPQHF. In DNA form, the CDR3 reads TGTGCCAGCAGTGGACCCCGGGACGGCCGCTATCAGCCCCAGCATTTT.

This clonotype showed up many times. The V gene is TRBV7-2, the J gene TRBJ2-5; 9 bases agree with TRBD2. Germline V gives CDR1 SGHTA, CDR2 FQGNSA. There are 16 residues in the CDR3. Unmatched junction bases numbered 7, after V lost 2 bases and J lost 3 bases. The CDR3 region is CASSLSRLAGKETQYF. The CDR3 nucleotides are TGTGCCAGCAGCTTATCAAGGCTAGCGGGAAAAGAGACCCAGTACTTC.

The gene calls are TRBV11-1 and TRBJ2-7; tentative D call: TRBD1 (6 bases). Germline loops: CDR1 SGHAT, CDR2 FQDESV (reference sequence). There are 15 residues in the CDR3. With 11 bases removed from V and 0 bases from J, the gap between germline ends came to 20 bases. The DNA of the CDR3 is TGTGCCTGGGAAAGCCGGGACACTTTCTCCTACGAGCAGTACTTC. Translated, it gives CAWESRDTFSYEQYF.

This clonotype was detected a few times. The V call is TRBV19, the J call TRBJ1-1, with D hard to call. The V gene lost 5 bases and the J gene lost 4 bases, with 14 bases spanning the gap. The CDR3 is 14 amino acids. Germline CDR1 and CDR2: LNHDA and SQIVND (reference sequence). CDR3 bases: TGTGCCAGTAGTTTAACCGGACTGATCACTGAAGCTTTCTTT. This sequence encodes CASSLTGLITEAFF.

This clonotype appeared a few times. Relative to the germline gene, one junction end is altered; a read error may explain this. CDR3 protein: CASSGQAYSNQPQHF. CDR3 DNA sequence: TGTGCCAGCAGTGGACAGGCATATAGCAATCAGCCCCAGCATTTT. The rearrangement links TRBV24-1 to TRBJ1-5; 7 bases map to TRBD1. Germline CDR1 and CDR2: KGHDR and SFDVKD. The CDR3 covers 15 residues.

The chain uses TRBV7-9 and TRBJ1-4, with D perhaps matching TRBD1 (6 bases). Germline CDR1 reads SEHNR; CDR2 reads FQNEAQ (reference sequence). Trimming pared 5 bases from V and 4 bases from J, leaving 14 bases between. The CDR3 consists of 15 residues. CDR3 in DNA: TGTGCCAGCAGCCCCTCCGGGACACTTAATGAAAAACTGTTTTTT. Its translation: CASSPSGTLNEKLFF.

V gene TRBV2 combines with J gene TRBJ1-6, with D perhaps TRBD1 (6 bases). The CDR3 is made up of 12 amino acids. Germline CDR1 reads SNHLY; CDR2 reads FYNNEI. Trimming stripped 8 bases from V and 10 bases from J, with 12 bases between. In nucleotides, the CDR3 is TGTGCCAGCGGCAGGGGAAAATCACCCCTCCACTTT. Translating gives CASGRGKSPLHF.

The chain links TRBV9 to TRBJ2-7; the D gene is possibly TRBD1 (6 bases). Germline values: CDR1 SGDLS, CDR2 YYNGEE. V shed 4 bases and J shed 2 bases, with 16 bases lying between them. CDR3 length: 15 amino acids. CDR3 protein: CASSRERGSTYEQYF. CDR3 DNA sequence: TGTGCCAGCAGCCGAGAGAGGGGGTCGACCTACGAGCAGTACTTC.

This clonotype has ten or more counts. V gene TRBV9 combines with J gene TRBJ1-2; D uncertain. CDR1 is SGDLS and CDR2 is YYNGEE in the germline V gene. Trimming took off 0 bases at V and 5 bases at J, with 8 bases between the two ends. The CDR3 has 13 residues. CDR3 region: CASSVAGGYGYTF. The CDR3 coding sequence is TGTGCCAGCAGCGTAGCTGGAGGTTATGGCTACACCTTC.

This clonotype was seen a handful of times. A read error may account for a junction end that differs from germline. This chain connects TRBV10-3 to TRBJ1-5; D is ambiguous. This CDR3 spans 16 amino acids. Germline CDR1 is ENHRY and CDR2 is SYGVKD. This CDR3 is CASSERLARSNQPQHF. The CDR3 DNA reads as TGTGCCAGCAGTGAAAGGTTGGCCAGGAGCAATCAGCCCCAGCATTTT.

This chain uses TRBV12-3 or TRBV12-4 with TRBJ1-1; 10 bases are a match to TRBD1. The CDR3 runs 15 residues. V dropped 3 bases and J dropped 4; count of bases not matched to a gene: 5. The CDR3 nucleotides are TGTGCCAGCAGTTTGATTGGGACAGGGGCCACTGAAGCTTTCTTT. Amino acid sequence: CASSLIGTGATEAFF.

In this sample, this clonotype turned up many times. This CDR3 is CASSPRGVDLSGANVLTF. For the CDR3, the DNA is TGTGCCAGCAGCCCCCGCGGGGTGGACCTCTCTGGGGCCAACGTCCTGACTTTC. This chain joins TRBV7-8 and TRBJ2-6, with D possibly matching TRBD2 (6 bases). Germline V gene data show CDR1 as SGHVS and CDR2 as FQNEAQ. There are 18 residues in the CDR3. Trimming shortened V by 5 bases and J by 0 bases, and 17 bases separated the two germline ends.

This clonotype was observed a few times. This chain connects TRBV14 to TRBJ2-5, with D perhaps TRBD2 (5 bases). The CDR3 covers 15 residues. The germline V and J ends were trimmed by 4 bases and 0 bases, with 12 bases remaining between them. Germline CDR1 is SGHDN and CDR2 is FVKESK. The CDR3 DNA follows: TGTGCCAGCAGCCGCGGAGACGGGAACCAAGAGACCCAGTACTTC. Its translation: CASSRGDGNQETQYF.

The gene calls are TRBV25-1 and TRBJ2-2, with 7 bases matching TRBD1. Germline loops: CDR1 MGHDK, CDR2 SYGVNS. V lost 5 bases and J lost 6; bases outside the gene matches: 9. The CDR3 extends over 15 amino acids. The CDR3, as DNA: TGTGCCAGCAGTAAGACAGGGATGTGGGCCGGGGAGCTGTTTTTT. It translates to CASSKTGMWAGELFF. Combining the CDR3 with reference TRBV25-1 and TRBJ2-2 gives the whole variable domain EADIYQTPRYLVIGTGKKITLECSQTMGHDKMYWYQQDPGMELHLIHYSYGVNSTEKGDLSSESTVSRIRTEHFPLTLESARPSHTSQYLCASSKTGMWAGELFFGEGSRLTVL.

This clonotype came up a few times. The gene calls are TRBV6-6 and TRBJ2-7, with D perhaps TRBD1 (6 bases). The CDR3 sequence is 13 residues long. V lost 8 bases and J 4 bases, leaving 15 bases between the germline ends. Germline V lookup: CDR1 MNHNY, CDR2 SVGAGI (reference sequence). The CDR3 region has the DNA TGTGCCAGCCGACAGGCCAGTGGGTACGAGCAGTACTTC. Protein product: CASRQASGYEQYF.

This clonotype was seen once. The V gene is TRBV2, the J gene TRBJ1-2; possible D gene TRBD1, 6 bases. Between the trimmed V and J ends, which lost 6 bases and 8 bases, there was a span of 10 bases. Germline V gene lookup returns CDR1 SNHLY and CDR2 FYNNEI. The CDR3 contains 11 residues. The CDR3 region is CASSTGTGYTF. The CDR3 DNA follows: TGTGCCAGCAGCACCGGGACAGGCTACACCTTC.

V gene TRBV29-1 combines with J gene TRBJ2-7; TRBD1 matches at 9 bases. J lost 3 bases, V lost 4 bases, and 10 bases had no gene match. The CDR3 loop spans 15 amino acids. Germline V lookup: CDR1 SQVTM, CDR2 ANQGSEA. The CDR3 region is CSVGGQGKFVYEQYF. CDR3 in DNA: TGCAGCGTTGGCGGACAGGGGAAATTCGTCTACGAGCAGTACTTC.

The CDR3 protein is CASSESRGAGTEAFF. CDR3 nucleotide sequence: TGCGCCAGCAGTGAGTCAAGGGGGGCCGGCACTGAAGCTTTCTTT. This chain links TRBV10-1 with TRBJ1-1, with D perhaps TRBD1 (6 bases). V lost 0 bases and J 4 bases, leaving 12 bases between the germline ends. Looked up from germline, CDR1 is WNHNN and CDR2 is SYGVQD (reference sequence). The CDR3 is made up of 15 amino acids.

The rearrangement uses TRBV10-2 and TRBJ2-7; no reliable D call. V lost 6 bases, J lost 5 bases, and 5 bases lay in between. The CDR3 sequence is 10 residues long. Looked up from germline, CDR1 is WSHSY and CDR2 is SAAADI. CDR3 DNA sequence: TGCGCCAGCAGGGACCACGAGCAGTACTTC. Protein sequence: CASRDHEQYF.

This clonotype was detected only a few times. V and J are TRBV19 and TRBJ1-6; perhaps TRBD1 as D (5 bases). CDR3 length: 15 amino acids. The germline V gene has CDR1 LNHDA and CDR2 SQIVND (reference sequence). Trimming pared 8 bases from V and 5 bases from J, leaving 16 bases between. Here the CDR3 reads CASQPPGRNNSPLHF. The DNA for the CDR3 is TGTGCCAGTCAGCCCCCGGGACGGAATAATTCACCCCTCCACTTT. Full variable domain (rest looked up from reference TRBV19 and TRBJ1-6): DGGITQSPKYLFRKEGQNVTLSCEQNLNHDAMYWYRQDPGQGLRLIYYSQIVNDFQKGDIAEGYSVSREKKESFPLTVTSAQKNPTAFYLCASQPPGRNNSPLHFGNGTRLTVT.

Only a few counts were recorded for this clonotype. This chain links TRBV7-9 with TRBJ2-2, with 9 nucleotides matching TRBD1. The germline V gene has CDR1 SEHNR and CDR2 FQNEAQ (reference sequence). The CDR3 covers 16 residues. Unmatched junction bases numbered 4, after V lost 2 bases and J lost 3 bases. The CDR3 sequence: CASSLWTGVDTGELFF. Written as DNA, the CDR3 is TGTGCCAGCAGCTTATGGACAGGGGTCGACACCGGGGAGCTGTTTTTT. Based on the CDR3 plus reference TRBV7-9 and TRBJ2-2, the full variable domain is DTGVSQNPRHKITKRGQNVTFRCDPISEHNRLYWYRQTLGQGPEFLTYFQNEAQLEKSRLLSDRFSAERPKGSFSTLEIQRTEQGDSAMYLCASSLWTGVDTGELFFGEGSRLTVL.

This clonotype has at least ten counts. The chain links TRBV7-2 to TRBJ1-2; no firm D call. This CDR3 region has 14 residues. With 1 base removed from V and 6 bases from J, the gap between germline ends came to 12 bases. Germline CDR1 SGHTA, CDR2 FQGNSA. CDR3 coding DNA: TGTGCCAGCAGCTTAGAGGGCCGAAACCATGGCTACACCTTC. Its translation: CASSLEGRNHGYTF.